One T cell receptor (beta chain) is described in this entry. This clonotype was seen ten or more times. Its specific antigen is unknown. Base qualities were left out, and no much larger clone turns up one base away. cDNA was synthesized by template-switch 5'RACE using a primer carrying a 10-nucleotide random unique molecular identifier by which each TCR transcript was tagged. Each sequencing run produced over 190 million TCR-beta sequences covering 15-18 subjects. Total RNA was extracted with the RNeasy kit. Using the KAPA Real-time Library Amplification kit, TCR-beta VDJ regions were amplified with primers for the TCR constant region and the 5'RACE anchor. Sample indexes and Illumina adaptors were added in a first PCR, after which library yield was increased in a second PCR. After Ampure bead purification, the roughly 650 bp TCR product was size-selected on a 2% E-gel SizeSelection system. Library quality was checked on a Bioanalyzer, concentration was measured with Qubit, and libraries were quantified with the Kapa Library Quantification kit before pooling. Paired-end 2 x 150 bp sequencing of the libraries was performed on an Illumina HiSeq 2500. To increase sequence diversity, 25-30% phiX was spiked into each library pool. The study's own analysis went as follows. Quality-filtered reads were processed with the UMI-based MiGEC pipeline, and over 85% of raw TCR sequences were removed by the MiGEC pipeline during error correction. IMGT germline references were used for alignment of VDJ genes, and clonotypes were defined by a unique CDR3 amino acid sequence together with V-J genes. VDJtools evaluated clonal expansion, Shannon diversity and CDR3 relatedness (CalcPairwiseDistances, ClusterSamples); CLCbio workbench built phylogenetic trees. Clones with at least 8 unique UMIs were defined as expanded, with this threshold being based on coefficient-of-variation modelling across technical triplicates. The raw public reads went through TCRdb reprocessing: fastp at Q25, MiXCR clone calling, in-frame beta chains kept. Rows are combined by CDR3 protein, so each entry shows the most common genes and DNA. TCRdb, not the original authors, processed these V and J calls. The sample yields around 23,000 distinct CDR3 sequences; 13% were counted once. 16% of the sample is taken by the ten largest.

The data were taken from a study of neurological immune-mediated disorders (dated by TCRdb to about 2019). Background on the whole study: The study compared peripheral blood TCR-beta repertoires of HTLV-I-associated myelopathy (HAM/TSP) patients, multiple sclerosis patients and healthy controls using UMI-based sequencing. The 90 to 120 TCR-beta libraries covered PBMC samples along with longitudinal samples, technical triplicates, and paired sorted CD4+ and CD8+ T-cell subsets. The cohort included approximately 68 subjects: some 15 with HAM/TSP, roughly 35 with multiple sclerosis, and around 20 healthy controls.

Unsorted PBMC libraries were generated from 2 million PBMCs stored in RNAlater at -80 °C until RNA extraction. Peripheral blood was subjected to Ficoll-Hypaque density gradient centrifugation to isolate PBMCs, which were then cryopreserved in liquid nitrogen. CDR1 and CDR2, looked up from the germline V gene, are SGHDN and FVKESK. Including cysteine and phenylalanine, the CDR3 has 13 amino acids. Kept here is only the CDR3 DNA, which spans 39 bases and is read in frame from base 1. The V and J ends are trimmed by 4 bases and 5 bases, leaving 8 bases between them. General study outcomes and caveats: TCR clonal expansion was greatest in HAM/TSP patients and smallest in MS patients, who ranked below even healthy controls. Expanded clones from different subjects shared no identical CDR3 amino acid sequences, which suggests that TCR-beta repertoires were private in all groups.

The sample was PBMCs. The sequence joins TRBV14 to TRBJ2-2; the D gene remains uncertain. The clonotype originates from a woman aged 40-49 years with HTLV-1-associated myelopathy (HAM/TSP). The CDR3 protein is CASSPAWTGELFF. The DNA sequence follows: TGTGCCAGCAGCCCCGCTTGGACCGGGGAGCTGTTTTTT.